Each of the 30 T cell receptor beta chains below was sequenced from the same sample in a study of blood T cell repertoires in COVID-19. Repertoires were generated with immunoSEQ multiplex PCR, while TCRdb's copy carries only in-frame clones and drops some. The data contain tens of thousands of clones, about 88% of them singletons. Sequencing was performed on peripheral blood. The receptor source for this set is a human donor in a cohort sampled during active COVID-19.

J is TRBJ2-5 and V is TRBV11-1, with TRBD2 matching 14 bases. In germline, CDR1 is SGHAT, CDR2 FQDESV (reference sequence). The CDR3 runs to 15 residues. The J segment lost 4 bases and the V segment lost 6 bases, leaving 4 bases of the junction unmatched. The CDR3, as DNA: TGTGCCAGCAGTCTCGGACTAGCGGGAGGAGAGACCCAGTACTTC. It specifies CASSLGLAGGETQYF.

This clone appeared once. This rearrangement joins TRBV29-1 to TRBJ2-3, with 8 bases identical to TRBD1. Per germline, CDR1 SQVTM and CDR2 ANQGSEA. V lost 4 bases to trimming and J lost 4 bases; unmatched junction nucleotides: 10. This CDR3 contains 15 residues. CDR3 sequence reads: CSVGFDRGYSDTQYF. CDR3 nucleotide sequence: TGCAGCGTTGGATTTGACAGGGGTTATTCAGATACGCAGTATTTT.

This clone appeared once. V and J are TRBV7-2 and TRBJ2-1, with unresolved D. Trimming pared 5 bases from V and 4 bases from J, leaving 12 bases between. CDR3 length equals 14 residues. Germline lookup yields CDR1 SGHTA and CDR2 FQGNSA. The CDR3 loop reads CASSLTDAYNEQFF. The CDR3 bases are TGTGCCAGCAGCCTAACAGATGCGTACAATGAGCAGTTCTTC. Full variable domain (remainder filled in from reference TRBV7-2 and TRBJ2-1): GAGVSQSPSNKVTEKGKDVELRCDPISGHTALYWYRQSLGQGLEFLIYFQGNSAPDKSGLPSDRFSAERTGGSVSTLTIQRTQQEDSAVYLCASSLTDAYNEQFFGPGTRLTVL.

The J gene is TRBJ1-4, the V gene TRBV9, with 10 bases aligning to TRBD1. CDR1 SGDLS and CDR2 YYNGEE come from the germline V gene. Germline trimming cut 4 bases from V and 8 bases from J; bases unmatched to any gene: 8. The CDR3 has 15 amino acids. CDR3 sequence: CASSPRGQGGEKLFF. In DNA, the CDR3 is TGTGCCAGCAGCCCCCGAGGACAGGGGGGCGAAAAACTGTTTTTT.

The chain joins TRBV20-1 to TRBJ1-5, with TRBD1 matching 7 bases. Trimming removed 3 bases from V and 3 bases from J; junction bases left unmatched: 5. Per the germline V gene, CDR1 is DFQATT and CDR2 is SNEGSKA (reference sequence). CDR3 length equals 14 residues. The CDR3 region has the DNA TGCAGTGCTAGTCCCGGGACAGACAATCAGCCCCAGCATTTT. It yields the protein CSASPGTDNQPQHF.

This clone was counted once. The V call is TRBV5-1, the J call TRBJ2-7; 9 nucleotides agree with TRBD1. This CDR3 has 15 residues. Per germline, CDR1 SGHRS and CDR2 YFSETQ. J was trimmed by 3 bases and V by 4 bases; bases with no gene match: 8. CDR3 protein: CASSTTGGRLYEQYF. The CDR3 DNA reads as TGCGCCAGCAGCACAACAGGGGGCCGGCTCTACGAGCAGTACTTC.

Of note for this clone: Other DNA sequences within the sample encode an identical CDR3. The CDR3 sequence is CASSYRSTGGGTGELFF. The CDR3 coding sequence is TGCGCCAGCAGCTACAGATCTACAGGGGGGGGTACCGGGGAGCTGTTTTTT. V is TRBV5-1 and J is TRBJ2-2, with a possible D match to TRBD1 (8 bases). The CDR3 sequence is 17 residues long. V lost 3 bases and J 5 bases, leaving 20 bases between the germline ends. Germline V gene lookup returns CDR1 SGHRS and CDR2 YFSETQ.

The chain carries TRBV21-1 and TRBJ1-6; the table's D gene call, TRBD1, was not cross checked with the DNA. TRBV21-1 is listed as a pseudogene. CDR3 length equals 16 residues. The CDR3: CASSTQKTGYGSPLHF. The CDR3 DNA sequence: TGTGCCAGCAGCACACAAAAAACAGGGTACGGTTCACCCCTCCACTTT.

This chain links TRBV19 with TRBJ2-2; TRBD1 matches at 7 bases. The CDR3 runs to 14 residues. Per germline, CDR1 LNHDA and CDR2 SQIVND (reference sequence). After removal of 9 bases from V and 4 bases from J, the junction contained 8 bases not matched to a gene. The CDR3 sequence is CASDRAKGTGELFF. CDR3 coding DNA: TGTGCCAGCGACAGGGCGAAAGGCACCGGGGAGCTGTTTTTT.

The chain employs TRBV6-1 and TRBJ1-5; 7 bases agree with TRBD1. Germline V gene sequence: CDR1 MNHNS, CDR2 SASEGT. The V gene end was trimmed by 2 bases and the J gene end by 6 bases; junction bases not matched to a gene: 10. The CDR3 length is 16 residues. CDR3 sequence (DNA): TGTGCCAGCAGTGAATCCAGACAGGGTATCGGTCAGCCCCAGCATTTT. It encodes CASSESRQGIGQPQHF.

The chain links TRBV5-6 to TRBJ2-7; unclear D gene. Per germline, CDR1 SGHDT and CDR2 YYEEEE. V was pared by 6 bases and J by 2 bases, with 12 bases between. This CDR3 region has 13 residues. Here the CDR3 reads CASTGASTYEQYF. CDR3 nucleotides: TGTGCCAGCACCGGAGCCTCTACCTACGAGCAGTACTTC. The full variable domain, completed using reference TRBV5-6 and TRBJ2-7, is DAGVTQSPTHLIKTRGQQVTLRCSPKSGHDTVSWYQQALGQGPQFIFQYYEEEERQRGNFPDRFSGHQFPNYSSELNVNALLLGDSALYLCASTGASTYEQYFGPGTRLTVT.

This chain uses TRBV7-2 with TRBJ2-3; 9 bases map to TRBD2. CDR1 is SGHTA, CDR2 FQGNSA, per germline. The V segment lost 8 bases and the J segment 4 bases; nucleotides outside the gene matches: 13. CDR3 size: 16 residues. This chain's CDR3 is CASRKLSGGGADTQYF. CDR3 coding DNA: TGTGCCAGCCGCAAGTTGAGTGGCGGGGGGGCAGATACGCAGTATTTT.

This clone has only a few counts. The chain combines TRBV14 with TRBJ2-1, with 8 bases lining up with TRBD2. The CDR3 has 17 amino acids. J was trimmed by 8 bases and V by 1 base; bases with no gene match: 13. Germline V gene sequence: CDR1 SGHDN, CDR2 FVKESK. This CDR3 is CASSQVYSRGAGDEQFF. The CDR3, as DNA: TGTGCCAGCAGCCAAGTCTATTCGCGGGGGGCTGGCGATGAGCAGTTCTTC.

This chain's CDR3 is CASTSQVSAGNTIYF. The CDR3 DNA follows: TGTGCCAGTACCTCTCAGGTTTCCGCTGGAAACACCATATATTTT. The V gene is TRBV19, the J gene TRBJ2-2; D gene ambiguous. The assigned J gene may be wrong: the sequence end matches TRBJ1-3 better. The CDR3 length is 15 residues. Germline V gene sequence: CDR1 LNHDA, CDR2 SQIVND (reference sequence).

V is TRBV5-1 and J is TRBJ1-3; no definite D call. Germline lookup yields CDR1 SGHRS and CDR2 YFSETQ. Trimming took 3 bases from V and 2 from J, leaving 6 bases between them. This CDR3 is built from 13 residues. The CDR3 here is CASSSGPGNTIYF. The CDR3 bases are TGCGCCAGCAGCTCCGGTCCTGGAAACACCATATATTTT.

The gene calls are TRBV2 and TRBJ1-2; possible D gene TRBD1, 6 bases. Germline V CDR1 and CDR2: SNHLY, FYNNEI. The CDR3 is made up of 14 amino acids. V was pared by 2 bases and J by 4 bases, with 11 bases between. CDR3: CASSELGAGYGYTF. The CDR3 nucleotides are TGTGCCAGCAGTGAACTGGGGGCTGGCTATGGCTACACCTTC. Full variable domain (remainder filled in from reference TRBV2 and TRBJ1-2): EPEVTQTPSHQVTQMGQEVILRCVPISNHLYFYWYRQILGQKVEFLVSFYNNEISEKSEIFDDQFSVERPDGSNFTLKIRSTKLEDSAMYFCASSELGAGYGYTFGSGTRLTVV.

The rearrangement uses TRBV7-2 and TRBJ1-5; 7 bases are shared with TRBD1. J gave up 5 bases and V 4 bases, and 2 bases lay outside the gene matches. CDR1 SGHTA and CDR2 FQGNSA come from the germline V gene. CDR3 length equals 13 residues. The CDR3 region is CASSSQGDQPQHF. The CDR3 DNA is TGTGCCAGCAGCTCCCAGGGGGATCAGCCCCAGCATTTT.

Here the CDR3 DNA reads TGTGCCACCAGCAGAGATCGGGGGAACTATGGCTACACCTTC. Translating it yields CATSRDRGNYGYTF. The chain recombines TRBV15 with TRBJ1-2; tentatively, D is TRBD1 (5 bases). The V gene's germline CDR1 is LNHNV and CDR2 YYDKDF (reference sequence). This CDR3 region has 14 residues. Trimming shortened V by 0 bases and J by 2 bases, and 7 bases separated the two germline ends.

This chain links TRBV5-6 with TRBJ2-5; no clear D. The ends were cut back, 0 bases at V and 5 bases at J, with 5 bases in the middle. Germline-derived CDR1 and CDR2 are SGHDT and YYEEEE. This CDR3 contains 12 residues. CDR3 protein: CASSLVRETQYF. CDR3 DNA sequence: TGTGCCAGCAGCTTGGTTCGGGAGACCCAGTACTTC. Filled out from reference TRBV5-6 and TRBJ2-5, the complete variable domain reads DAGVTQSPTHLIKTRGQQVTLRCSPKSGHDTVSWYQQALGQGPQFIFQYYEEEERQRGNFPDRFSGHQFPNYSSELNVNALLLGDSALYLCASSLVRETQYFGPGTRLLVL.

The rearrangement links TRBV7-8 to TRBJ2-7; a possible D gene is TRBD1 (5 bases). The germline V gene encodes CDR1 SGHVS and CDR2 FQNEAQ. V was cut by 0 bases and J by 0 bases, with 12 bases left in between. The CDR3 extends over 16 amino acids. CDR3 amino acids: CASSLAWQGSSYEQYF. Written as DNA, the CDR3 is TGTGCCAGCAGCTTAGCGTGGCAGGGAAGCTCCTACGAGCAGTACTTC.

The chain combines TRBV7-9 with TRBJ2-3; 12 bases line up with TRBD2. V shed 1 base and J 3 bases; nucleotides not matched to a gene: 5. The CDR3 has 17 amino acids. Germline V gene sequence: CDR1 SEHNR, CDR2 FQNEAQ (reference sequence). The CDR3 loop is CASSLGLAGGPTDTQYF. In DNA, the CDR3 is TGTGCCAGCAGCTTAGGCCTAGCGGGGGGGCCGACAGATACGCAGTATTTT.

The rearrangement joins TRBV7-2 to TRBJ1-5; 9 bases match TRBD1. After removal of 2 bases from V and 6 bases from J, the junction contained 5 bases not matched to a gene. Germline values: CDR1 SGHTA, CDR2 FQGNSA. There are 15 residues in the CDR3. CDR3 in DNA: TGTGCCAGCAGCTTACTGACAGGGGGGGGTCAGCCCCAGCATTTT. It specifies CASSLLTGGGQPQHF.

The CDR3 sequence: CASTKSTGTNSPLHF. CDR3 nucleotides: TGTGCCAGCACCAAAAGCACAGGGACTAATTCACCCCTCCACTTT. The chain links TRBV6-5 to TRBJ1-6, with D possibly TRBD1 on 6 matching bases. The CDR3 consists of 15 residues. Germline V CDR1 and CDR2: MNHEY, SVGAGI. Trimming removed 7 bases at V and 6 bases at J, with 16 bases between.

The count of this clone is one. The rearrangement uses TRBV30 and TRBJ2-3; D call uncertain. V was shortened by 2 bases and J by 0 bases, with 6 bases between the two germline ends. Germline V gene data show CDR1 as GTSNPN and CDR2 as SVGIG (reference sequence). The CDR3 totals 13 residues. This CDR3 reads CAWSLKSTDTQYF. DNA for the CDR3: TGTGCCTGGAGTCTAAAGAGCACAGATACGCAGTATTTT.

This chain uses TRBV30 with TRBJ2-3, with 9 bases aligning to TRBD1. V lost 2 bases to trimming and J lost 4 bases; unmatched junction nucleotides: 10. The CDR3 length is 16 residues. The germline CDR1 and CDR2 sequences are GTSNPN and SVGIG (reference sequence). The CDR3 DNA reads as TGTGCCTGGAGTAACACAGGGGGCTTGGGCGCAGATACGCAGTATTTT. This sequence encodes CAWSNTGGLGADTQYF.

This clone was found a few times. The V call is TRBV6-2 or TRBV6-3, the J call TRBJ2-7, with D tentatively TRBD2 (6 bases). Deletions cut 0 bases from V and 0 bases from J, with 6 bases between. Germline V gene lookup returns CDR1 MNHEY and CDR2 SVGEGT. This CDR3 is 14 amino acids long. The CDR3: CASSYSSGSYEQYF. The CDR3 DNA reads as TGTGCCAGCAGTTACTCTAGCGGCTCCTACGAGCAGTACTTC.

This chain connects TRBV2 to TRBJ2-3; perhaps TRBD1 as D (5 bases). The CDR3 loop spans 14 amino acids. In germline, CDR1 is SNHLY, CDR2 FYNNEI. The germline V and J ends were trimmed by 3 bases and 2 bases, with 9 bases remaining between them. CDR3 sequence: CASSEGLYTDTQYF. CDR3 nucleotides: TGTGCCAGCAGTGAGGGGCTGTACACAGATACGCAGTATTTT. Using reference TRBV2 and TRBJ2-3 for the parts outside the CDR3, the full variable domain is EPEVTQTPSHQVTQMGQEVILRCVPISNHLYFYWYRQILGQKVEFLVSFYNNEISEKSEIFDDQFSVERPDGSNFTLKIRSTKLEDSAMYFCASSEGLYTDTQYFGPGTRLTVL.

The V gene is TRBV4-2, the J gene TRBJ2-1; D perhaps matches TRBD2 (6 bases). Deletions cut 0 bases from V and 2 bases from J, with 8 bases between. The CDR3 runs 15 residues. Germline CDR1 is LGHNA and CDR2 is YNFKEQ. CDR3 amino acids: CASSQETGAYNEQFF. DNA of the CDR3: TGTGCCAGCAGCCAAGAGACGGGGGCCTACAATGAGCAGTTCTTC.

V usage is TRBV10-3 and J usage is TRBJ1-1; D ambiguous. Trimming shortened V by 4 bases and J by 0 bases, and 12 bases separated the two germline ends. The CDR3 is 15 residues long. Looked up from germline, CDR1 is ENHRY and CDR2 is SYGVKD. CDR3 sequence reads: CAISAGASLNTEAFF. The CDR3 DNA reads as TGTGCCATCAGTGCTGGAGCATCGCTGAACACTGAAGCTTTCTTT.

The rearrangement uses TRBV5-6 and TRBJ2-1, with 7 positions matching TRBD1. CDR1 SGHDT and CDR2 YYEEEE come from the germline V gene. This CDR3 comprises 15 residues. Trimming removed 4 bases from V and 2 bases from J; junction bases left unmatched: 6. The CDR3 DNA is TGTGCCAGCAGCAGCCGGGACAGACCCTACAATGAGCAGTTCTTC. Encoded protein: CASSSRDRPYNEQFF.